The 27 T cell receptor beta chains below all came from one sample that was sequenced in a study of T cell changes during pregnancy in multiple sclerosis. Here immunoSEQ multiplex PCR was the method, and the copy in TCRdb shows in-frame clones only, minus some. Among 45,000 to 70,000 clones, about 90% were seen once, and the ten largest hold nearly 0.2%. Sequences were derived from CD4+ T cells from peripheral blood mononuclear cells, sampled in the second trimester of pregnancy. The receptors shown here come from a female donor with multiple sclerosis, enrolled in a pregnancy study.

The V and J genes are TRBV21-1 and TRBJ1-4; the table assigns TRBD1, which was not confirmed against the DNA. TRBV21-1 is a pseudogene. This CDR3 region has 16 residues. The CDR3 is CASSTPPGQSNEKLFF. In nucleotides, the CDR3 is TGTGCCAGCAGCACGCCCCCGGGACAGTCTAATGAAAAACTGTTTTTT.

This clone was picked up one time. The rearrangement uses TRBV5-1 and TRBJ1-2, with TRBD1 identical over 10 bases. The CDR3 spans 14 residues. With V trimmed by 3 bases and J by 4 bases, 3 bases remained unmatched. Germline assignment: CDR1 SGHRS and CDR2 YFSETQ. The CDR3 region has the DNA TGCGCCAGCAGCTCCGGGACAGGGGTCTATGGCTACACCTTC. Its translation: CASSSGTGVYGYTF.

This chain links TRBV29-1 with TRBJ1-2, with 8 bases fitting TRBD1. The germline gives CDR1 SQVTM, CDR2 ANQGSEA. The CDR3 totals 12 residues. V lost 3 bases and J lost 6; bases outside the gene matches: 3. The CDR3 reads CSVDSGGHGYTF. The CDR3 region has the DNA TGCAGCGTTGATTCAGGGGGCCATGGCTACACCTTC.

The genes are TRBV10-3 and TRBJ2-7, with unresolved D. The CDR3 runs to 12 residues. Germline loops: CDR1 ENHRY, CDR2 SYGVKD. Trimming took off 5 bases at V and 4 bases at J, with 9 bases between the two ends. The CDR3 protein is CAISPGLYEQYF. As DNA, the CDR3 is TGTGCCATCAGTCCGGGTCTTTACGAGCAGTACTTC.

This rearrangement joins TRBV7-2 to TRBJ2-1, with 9 bases fitting TRBD2. The length of the CDR3 is 16 residues. Germline values: CDR1 SGHTA, CDR2 FQGNSA. The V and J ends lost 4 bases and 3 bases, in that order; junction bases with no gene match: 7. The CDR3, as DNA: TGTGCCAGCAGCTCCAGGCGGGGGGGCCTCTACAATGAGCAGTTCTTC. Its translation is CASSSRRGGLYNEQFF.

This chain uses TRBV14 with TRBJ1-1, with D unclear. V was clipped by 1 base and J by 1 base, with 10 bases between them. The CDR3 totals 15 residues. Germline V gene sequence: CDR1 SGHDN, CDR2 FVKESK. The CDR3 coding sequence is TGTGCCAGCAGCCAAGGTGCAGGCAGGAACACTGAAGCTTTCTTT. Amino acids: CASSQGAGRNTEAFF.

The rearrangement uses TRBV5-1 and TRBJ2-3; tentatively, D is TRBD2 (5 bases). V shed 3 bases and J shed 6 bases, with 11 bases lying between them. The CDR3 length is 13 residues. The germline CDR1 and CDR2 sequences are SGHRS and YFSETQ. CDR3 DNA sequence: TGCGCCAGCAGCTCTTCCATAGCGGATACGCAGTATTTT. This encodes CASSSSIADTQYF.

A few counts support this clone. The V call is TRBV7-9, the J call TRBJ1-1, with no clear D. Trimming left V 5 bases short and J 1 base short, with 11 bases between. The CDR3 is 14 amino acids. Germline V gene sequence: CDR1 SEHNR, CDR2 FQNEAQ (reference sequence). This CDR3 reads CASSLYESNTEAFF. CDR3 in DNA: TGTGCCAGCAGCCTTTACGAGTCGAACACTGAAGCTTTCTTT.

The chain couples TRBV9 to TRBJ2-2, with 10 bases aligning to TRBD2. This CDR3 contains 16 residues. V trimming: 0 bases; J trimming: 5 bases; junction bases outside the gene matches: 4. CDR1 and CDR2 (germline): SGDLS, YYNGEE. The CDR3 nucleotides read TGTGCCAGCAGCGTAGATTCTAGCGGGAGAACCGGGGAGCTGTTTTTT. Its translation is CASSVDSSGRTGELFF.

This sequence joins TRBV5-6 and TRBJ2-7, with D possibly TRBD1 on 5 matching bases. The V gene lost 4 bases and the J gene lost 3 bases, with 14 bases spanning the gap. The CDR3 consists of 14 residues. Germline V lookup: CDR1 SGHDT, CDR2 YYEEEE. Written as DNA, the CDR3 is TGTGCCAGCAGCATCACTGGGGCAGTCTACGAGCAGTACTTC. The encoded protein is CASSITGAVYEQYF.

This clone showed up just once. The chain employs TRBV7-8 and TRBJ2-1, with TRBD2 matching 8 bases. Losses at the gene ends were 4 bases for V and 8 bases for J; bases not matched to a gene: 4. The CDR3 runs to 13 residues. Germline V gene sequence: CDR1 SGHVS, CDR2 FQNEAQ. DNA of the CDR3: TGTGCCAGCAGCTATAGCGGGAAGGATGAGCAGTTCTTC. Translated: CASSYSGKDEQFF.

This clone has only one observation. This chain uses TRBV25-1 with TRBJ2-5; 11 bases map to TRBD2. The trim removed 2 bases at V and 4 bases at J, leaving 9 bases unmatched. Per germline, CDR1 MGHDK and CDR2 SYGVNS. The CDR3 sequence is 17 residues long. Here the CDR3 reads CASSEGRLAGGRETQYF. For the CDR3, the DNA is TGTGCCAGCAGTGAAGGACGGCTAGCGGGGGGCCGAGAGACCCAGTACTTC.

The chain couples TRBV2 to TRBJ2-3; tentatively, D is TRBD2 (6 bases). CDR1 SNHLY and CDR2 FYNNEI come from the germline V gene. The CDR3 totals 16 residues. V lost 6 bases, J lost 0 bases, and 16 bases lay in between. CDR3 DNA: TGTGCCAGCAGCCTTACGAGGGCGGGGAGCACAGATACGCAGTATTTT. Translating gives CASSLTRAGSTDTQYF. The complete variable domain, with remaining parts taken from reference TRBV2 and TRBJ2-3, reads EPEVTQTPSHQVTQMGQEVILRCVPISNHLYFYWYRQILGQKVEFLVSFYNNEISEKSEIFDDQFSVERPDGSNFTLKIRSTKLEDSAMYFCASSLTRAGSTDTQYFGPGTRLTVL.

This clone was seen once. The chain links TRBV10-1 to TRBJ2-1, with 8 bases lining up with TRBD1. Germline-derived CDR1 and CDR2 are WNHNN and SYGVQD (reference sequence). The CDR3 extends over 17 amino acids. V lost 0 bases, J lost 5 bases, and 9 bases stayed unmatched. Written as DNA, the CDR3 is TGCGCCAGCAGTGAGTCCAGGGGGCGAGGATTTAACAATGAGCAGTTCTTC. As protein: CASSESRGRGFNNEQFF.

The chain recombines TRBV2 with TRBJ2-1, with 8 bases that match TRBD2. CDR1 is SNHLY, CDR2 FYNNEI, per germline. The trim removed 2 bases at V and 8 bases at J, leaving 8 bases unmatched. This CDR3 has 15 residues. The CDR3 nucleotides read TGTGCCAGCAGTGAACTGGCGGGGGGAGGGGATGAGCAGTTCTTC. It yields the protein CASSELAGGGDEQFF.

The chain joins TRBV29-1 to TRBJ2-7, with TRBD2 as a possible D gene (6 bases). The CDR3 consists of 14 residues. Germline values: CDR1 SQVTM, CDR2 ANQGSEA. V lost 1 base and J lost 3, with 13 bases in between. CDR3 in DNA: TGCAGCGTTGAAGTTAGCGGTGAACGCTACGAGCAGTACTTC. It specifies CSVEVSGERYEQYF.

This chain uses TRBV6-5 with TRBJ2-1, with a tentative D call TRBD2 (6 bases). Per the germline V gene, CDR1 is MNHEY and CDR2 is SVGAGI. V was cut by 6 bases and J by 2 bases, with 14 bases left in between. This CDR3 spans 15 amino acids. CDR3 bases: TGTGCCAGCAGGAGACGGAGGGACGCCTACAATGAGCAGTTCTTC. This encodes CASRRRRDAYNEQFF.

The rearrangement joins TRBV27 to TRBJ2-5, with 9 bases fitting TRBD1. Germline V gene sequence: CDR1 MNHEY, CDR2 SMNVEV (reference sequence). V lost 5 bases to trimming and J lost 5 bases; unmatched junction nucleotides: 9. This CDR3 has 15 residues. Written as DNA, the CDR3 is TGTGCCAGCAGTACTACAGGGGGCCAGGGGGAGACCCAGTACTTC. The encoded protein is CASSTTGGQGETQYF.

The J gene is TRBJ2-1, the V gene TRBV13, with 8 positions matching TRBD2. This CDR3 is built from 17 residues. Trimming at V came to 1 base and at J to 3 bases, leaving 8 bases not matched to a gene. Germline CDR1 reads PRHDT; CDR2 reads FYEKMQ (reference sequence). In nucleotides, the CDR3 is TGTGCCAGCAGCTTAGAGCTCGGGGGGGCACGCTACAATGAGCAGTTCTTC. It yields the protein CASSLELGGARYNEQFF.

This clone showed up just once. The chain is built from TRBV28 and TRBJ2-1, with 11 nucleotides matching TRBD2. The CDR3 sequence is 14 residues long. V was pared by 11 bases and J by 5 bases, with 8 bases of the junction left unmatched. From germline, CDR1 is MDHEN and CDR2 SYDVKM. In DNA, the CDR3 is TGTGCCTCCTCACCGGGACTAGCGGACAATGAGCAGTTCTTC. This sequence encodes CASSPGLADNEQFF. Full variable domain (rest looked up from reference TRBV28 and TRBJ2-1): DVKVTQSSRYLVKRTGEKVFLECVQDMDHENMFWYRQDPGLGLRLIYFSYDVKMKEKGDIPEGYSVSREKKERFSLILESASTNQTSMYLCASSPGLADNEQFFGPGTRLTVL.

The chain carries TRBV6-5 and TRBJ1-4, with a tentative D call TRBD1 (5 bases). V lost 0 bases and J 7 bases, leaving 15 bases between the germline ends. Germline CDR1 reads MNHEY; CDR2 reads SVGAGI. CDR3 size: 16 residues. The CDR3 sequence: CASSYSPGRGTEKLFF. For the CDR3, the DNA is TGTGCCAGCAGTTACTCGCCGGGCCGGGGGACTGAAAAACTGTTTTTT.

The chain couples TRBV28 to TRBJ2-1, with D perhaps TRBD2 (6 bases). V lost 1 base and J lost 7, with 17 bases in between. CDR3 length: 16 residues. Germline V gene data show CDR1 as MDHEN and CDR2 as SYDVKM. CDR3 bases: TGTGCCAGCAGTTTATCAGGCGGAGGGTCTTTTAATGAGCAGTTCTTC. It translates to CASSLSGGGSFNEQFF.

CDR3 sequence: CATVIRGPYEQYF. CDR3 DNA sequence: TGCGCCACCGTAATAAGGGGTCCCTACGAGCAGTACTTC. The V call is TRBV5-1, the J call TRBJ2-7, with D possibly TRBD1 on 5 matching bases. Germline V gives CDR1 SGHRS, CDR2 YFSETQ. Trimming stripped 9 bases from V and 2 bases from J, with 15 bases between. This CDR3 region has 13 residues.

The chain employs TRBV25-1 and TRBJ2-7; D might be TRBD1 (6 bases). The CDR3 length is 12 residues. Germline loops: CDR1 MGHDK, CDR2 SYGVNS. V was trimmed by 8 bases and J by 0 bases, leaving 8 bases between them. The CDR3, as DNA: TGTGCCAGCGGGGGCACCTCCTACGAGCAGTACTTC. Its protein product is CASGGTSYEQYF.

V is TRBV10-3 and J is TRBJ1-2; no definite D call. With 9 bases removed from V and 0 bases from J, the gap between germline ends came to 5 bases. CDR3 size: 11 residues. The germline V gene has CDR1 ENHRY and CDR2 SYGVKD. The CDR3 spells CAIQTNYGYTF. In DNA form, the CDR3 reads TGTGCCATTCAGACTAACTATGGCTACACCTTC.

V usage is TRBV10-2 and J usage is TRBJ1-1; 8 bases agree with TRBD1. There are 15 residues in the CDR3. Germline loops: CDR1 WSHSY, CDR2 SAAADI. V was pared by 2 bases and J by 6 bases, with 8 bases of the junction left unmatched. CDR3 loop: CASSEQGAARAEAFF. CDR3 coding DNA: TGCGCCAGCAGTGAGCAGGGGGCCGCCAGGGCTGAAGCTTTCTTT.

V usage is TRBV18 and J usage is TRBJ1-2; D is undetermined. Trimming pared 4 bases from V and 3 bases from J, leaving 15 bases between. The CDR3 spans 15 residues. Germline CDR1 reads KGHSH; CDR2 reads LQKENI. Here the CDR3 reads CASSLKEAGYYGYTF. The CDR3 DNA is TGTGCCAGCTCACTCAAAGAGGCGGGTTACTATGGCTACACCTTC. The full variable domain, in which reference TRBV18 and TRBJ1-2 provide the parts outside the CDR3, is NAGVMQNPRHLVRRRGQEARLRCSPMKGHSHVYWYRQLPEEGLKFMVYLQKENIIDESGMPKERFSAEFPKEGPSILRIQQVVRGDSAAYFCASSLKEAGYYGYTFGSGTRLTVV.